One and the same sample provided the 22 T cell receptor beta chains below, sequenced in a study of shared clonotypes between healthy human individuals. Assay used: immunoSEQ multiplex PCR; TCRdb lists only in-frame clones, some missing. The sample consists of hundreds of thousands of clones, around 80% of them appearing once. Sequencing was carried out using PBMCs. The receptor set was obtained from a woman in her thirties or forties in good health. Some clones in this sample may be carry-over from other donors' samples.

This clone came up many times. This chain uses TRBV5-1 with TRBJ1-1, with TRBD1 matching over 8 bases. V dropped 6 bases and J dropped 3; count of bases not matched to a gene: 7. The germline V gene encodes CDR1 SGHRS and CDR2 YFSETQ. This CDR3 comprises 14 residues. The CDR3 coding sequence is TGCGCCAGCACAGATACAGGGGGAGACACTGAAGCTTTCTTT. Translating it yields CASTDTGGDTEAFF.

The chain couples TRBV7-9 to TRBJ2-3, with D maybe TRBD1 (5 bases). Germline loops: CDR1 SEHNR, CDR2 FQNEAQ (reference sequence). This CDR3 is built from 15 residues. Trimming left V 1 base short and J 0 bases short, with 8 bases between. The CDR3 sequence: CASSLVGPSTDTQYF. The CDR3 nucleotides are TGTGCCAGCAGCTTAGTGGGGCCCAGCACAGATACGCAGTATTTT.

The J gene is TRBJ2-4, the V gene TRBV2, with 7 nucleotides matching TRBD1. The J segment lost 7 bases and the V segment lost 7 bases, leaving 10 bases of the junction unmatched. The CDR3 has 14 amino acids. Germline CDR1 is SNHLY and CDR2 is FYNNEI. CDR3 loop: CASIETGIANIQYF. The CDR3 DNA follows: TGTGCCAGCATCGAGACAGGGATCGCGAACATTCAGTACTTC.

V usage is TRBV18 and J usage is TRBJ2-2; TRBD1 is a possible D gene (5 bases). V dropped 3 bases and J dropped 3 bases, with 5 bases sitting between them. The CDR3 contains 13 residues. Germline loops: CDR1 KGHSH, CDR2 LQKENI. CDR3 amino acids: CASSPTDTGELFF. The DNA of the CDR3 is TGTGCCAGCTCACCGACAGACACCGGGGAGCTGTTTTTT.

This clone has a single count. Different DNA sequences within this sample yield the same CDR3. The chain recombines TRBV5-1 with TRBJ1-1; D unresolved. Trimming took off 0 bases at V and 0 bases at J, with 6 bases between the two ends. Germline V gene lookup returns CDR1 SGHRS and CDR2 YFSETQ. This CDR3 is 14 amino acids long. The chain's CDR3 is CASSLGTVNTEAFF. The CDR3 DNA sequence: TGCGCCAGCAGCTTGGGGACGGTGAACACTGAAGCTTTCTTT.

This clone was observed many times. This CDR3 is also generated by other DNA sequences in the sample. The V and J genes are TRBV18 and TRBJ1-1; D gene ambiguous. The length of the CDR3 is 15 residues. Germline CDR1 KGHSH, CDR2 LQKENI. V gave up 1 base and J gave up 0 bases, with 9 bases separating them. The CDR3 spells CASSPLGDLNTEAFF. In DNA, the CDR3 is TGTGCCAGCTCACCACTTGGGGATCTGAACACTGAAGCTTTCTTT. Full variable domain (outside the CDR3, taken from reference TRBV18 and TRBJ1-1): NAGVMQNPRHLVRRRGQEARLRCSPMKGHSHVYWYRQLPEEGLKFMVYLQKENIIDESGMPKERFSAEFPKEGPSILRIQQVVRGDSAAYFCASSPLGDLNTEAFFGQGTRLTVV.

This chain connects TRBV28 to TRBJ2-5; tentatively, D is TRBD2 (6 bases). Germline V gene sequence: CDR1 MDHEN, CDR2 SYDVKM. The germline V and J ends were trimmed by 0 bases and 3 bases, with 11 bases remaining between them. CDR3 length equals 15 residues. CDR3 sequence: CASSLWRDEKETQYF. CDR3 in DNA: TGTGCCAGCAGTTTATGGCGGGACGAGAAAGAGACCCAGTACTTC. Variable domain in full (rest from reference TRBV28 and TRBJ2-5): DVKVTQSSRYLVKRTGEKVFLECVQDMDHENMFWYRQDPGLGLRLIYFSYDVKMKEKGDIPEGYSVSREKKERFSLILESASTNQTSMYLCASSLWRDEKETQYFGPGTRLLVL.

This sequence joins TRBV18 and TRBJ2-2, with D hard to call. The V and J ends lost 3 bases and 6 bases respectively, with 11 bases between them. The CDR3 spans 14 residues. CDR1 and CDR2 from the germline V gene are KGHSH and LQKENI. CDR3 protein: CASSPPGRAGELFF. The CDR3 region has the DNA TGTGCCAGCTCACCCCCCGGACGAGCCGGGGAGCTGTTTTTT.

In its sample, this clone was seen once. This chain links TRBV20-1 with TRBJ2-1; no clear D gene. Germline values: CDR1 DFQATT, CDR2 SNEGSKA (reference sequence). This CDR3 comprises 10 residues. Deletions cut 3 bases from V and 9 bases from J, with 6 bases between. DNA for the CDR3: TGCAGTGCTAGGGTGCGTGAGCAGTTCTTC. Amino acid sequence: CSARVREQFF.

The chain links TRBV6-1 to TRBJ2-3; D remains ambiguous. The CDR3 loop spans 13 amino acids. Germline CDR1 is MNHNS and CDR2 is SASEGT. Between the trimmed V and J ends, which lost 1 base and 6 bases, there was a span of 8 bases. The CDR3 sequence is CASSEGNSDTQYF. In DNA, the CDR3 is TGTGCCAGCAGTGAAGGGAACTCCGATACGCAGTATTTT.

This clone was observed once. The V and J genes are TRBV5-6 and TRBJ2-7; TRBD1 aligns across 9 bases. Germline lookup yields CDR1 SGHDT and CDR2 YYEEEE. J gave up 6 bases and V 4 bases, and 14 bases lay outside the gene matches. This CDR3 is 16 amino acids long. Here the CDR3 reads CASSPRVVGTGSEQYF. CDR3 nucleotide sequence: TGTGCCAGCAGCCCCCGTGTGGTCGGGACAGGGAGCGAGCAGTACTTC.

This chain connects TRBV29-1 to TRBJ2-5, with 9 bases lining up with TRBD1. The CDR3 runs 13 residues. Germline-derived CDR1 and CDR2 are SQVTM and ANQGSEA. The V gene end was trimmed by 2 bases and the J gene end by 5 bases; junction bases not matched to a gene: 3. This CDR3 is CSVEHRGRETQYF. The CDR3 DNA sequence: TGCAGCGTTGAACACAGGGGGCGGGAGACCCAGTACTTC.

The chain recombines TRBV2 with TRBJ2-2; 9 bases agree with TRBD1. V dropped 7 bases and J dropped 6; count of bases not matched to a gene: 9. The CDR3 sequence is 15 residues long. Germline loops: CDR1 SNHLY, CDR2 FYNNEI. CDR3 in DNA: TGTGCCAGCAATGACCGGGACAGGGCATCCGGGGAGCTGTTTTTT. It translates to CASNDRDRASGELFF.

The chain has TRBV5-1 and TRBJ2-1; 11 bases match TRBD2. The CDR3 has 16 residues. Unmatched junction bases numbered 5, after V lost 2 bases and J lost 4 bases. CDR1 and CDR2 from the germline V gene are SGHRS and YFSETQ. The CDR3 DNA reads as TGCGCCAGCAGCTTATTCGGGACTAGCGGTTACAATGAGCAGTTCTTC. Its translation is CASSLFGTSGYNEQFF.

The chain employs TRBV2 and TRBJ2-7, with D tentatively TRBD1 (6 bases). The CDR3 extends over 14 amino acids. The germline gives CDR1 SNHLY, CDR2 FYNNEI. Trimming removed 2 bases from V and 6 bases from J, with 14 bases in between. CDR3 sequence: CASSEFGTRGEQYF. Written as DNA, the CDR3 is TGTGCCAGCAGTGAATTTGGGACCAGGGGCGAGCAGTACTTC.

V usage is TRBV9 and J usage is TRBJ2-5; 11 bases line up with TRBD2. The CDR3 runs to 18 residues. Germline trimming cut 4 bases from V and 1 base from J; bases unmatched to any gene: 12. Germline V gives CDR1 SGDLS, CDR2 YYNGEE. The CDR3 DNA follows: TGTGCCAGCAGCCCTGGGACTAGCGGAGCCGGGCCCCAAGAGACCCAGTACTTC. It yields the protein CASSPGTSGAGPQETQYF.

The chain couples TRBV10-3 to TRBJ2-3, with 7 bases fitting TRBD2. This CDR3 comprises 15 residues. Unmatched junction bases numbered 8, after V lost 4 bases and J lost 4 bases. Germline V lookup: CDR1 ENHRY, CDR2 SYGVKD. The CDR3 DNA reads TGTGCCATCAGTGGGGGGAGGGGTGGCGCAGATACGCAGTATTTT. It translates to CAISGGRGGADTQYF.

This clone was detected only a few times. This rearrangement joins TRBV9 to TRBJ1-1; 7 nucleotides agree with TRBD1. V dropped 1 base and J dropped 6; count of bases not matched to a gene: 3. Germline V gives CDR1 SGDLS, CDR2 YYNGEE. The CDR3 runs 13 residues. CDR3 region: CASSVHRGSEAFF. The DNA for the CDR3 is TGTGCCAGCAGCGTACACAGGGGCTCTGAAGCTTTCTTT.

This clone was seen a handful of times. V is TRBV7-8 and J is TRBJ1-5; the match to TRBD1 covers 8 bases. The CDR3 sequence is 17 residues long. The J segment lost 2 bases and the V segment lost 5 bases, leaving 11 bases of the junction unmatched. Germline CDR1 reads SGHVS; CDR2 reads FQNEAQ. In nucleotides, the CDR3 is TGTGCCAGCAGCACTAGAACAGGGGGTCGAGGCAATCAGCCCCAGCATTTT. Translation gives CASSTRTGGRGNQPQHF. Full variable domain (remainder filled in from reference TRBV7-8 and TRBJ1-5): GAGVSQSPRYKVAKRGQDVALRCDPISGHVSLFWYQQALGQGPEFLTYFQNEAQLDKSGLPSDRFFAERPEGSVSTLKIQRTQQEDSAVYLCASSTRTGGRGNQPQHFGDGTRLSIL.

The chain has TRBV10-3 and TRBJ1-2; 8 nucleotides line up with TRBD1. The CDR3 runs to 13 residues. Germline CDR1 ENHRY, CDR2 SYGVKD. V shed 6 bases and J 5 bases; nucleotides not matched to a gene: 5. The CDR3 bases are TGTGCCATCAGCCGCGGGACAGGATATGGCTACACCTTC. It is translated as CAISRGTGYGYTF.

The CDR3 nucleotides read TGTGCCAGCAGCCCCCCCGGGACAGGCGGCTCTGGAAACACCATATATTTT. Its protein product is CASSPPGTGGSGNTIYF. V and J are TRBV28 and TRBJ1-3; TRBD1 matches at 8 bases. The junction had 10 bases not matched to a gene; V was cut back by 6 bases and J by 0 bases. Germline V gives CDR1 MDHEN, CDR2 SYDVKM. The CDR3 spans 17 residues.

At least ten counts were recorded for this clone. The sample contains more than one DNA sequence encoding this CDR3. The CDR3 DNA reads as TGTGCCAGCAGTTTATGGGGGGGTAATCAGCCCCAGCATTTT. It codes for CASSLWGGNQPQHF. J is TRBJ1-5 and V is TRBV28, with a tentative D call TRBD1 (5 bases). V was pared by 0 bases and J by 4 bases, with 7 bases between. The CDR3 covers 14 residues. Germline CDR1 MDHEN, CDR2 SYDVKM.